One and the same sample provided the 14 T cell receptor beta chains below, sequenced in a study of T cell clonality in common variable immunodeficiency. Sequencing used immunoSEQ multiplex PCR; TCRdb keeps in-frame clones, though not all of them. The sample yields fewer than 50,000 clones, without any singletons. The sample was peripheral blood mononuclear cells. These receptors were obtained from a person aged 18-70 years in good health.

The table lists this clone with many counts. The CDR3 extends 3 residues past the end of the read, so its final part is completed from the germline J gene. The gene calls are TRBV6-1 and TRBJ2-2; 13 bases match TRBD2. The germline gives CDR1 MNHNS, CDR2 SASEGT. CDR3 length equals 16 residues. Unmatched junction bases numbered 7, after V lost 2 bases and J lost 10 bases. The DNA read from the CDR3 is TGTGCCAGCAGTGAAAGGGGACTAGCGGGAAGGGCGGAG. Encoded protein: CASSERGLAGRAE. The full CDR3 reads CASSERGLAGRAELFF.

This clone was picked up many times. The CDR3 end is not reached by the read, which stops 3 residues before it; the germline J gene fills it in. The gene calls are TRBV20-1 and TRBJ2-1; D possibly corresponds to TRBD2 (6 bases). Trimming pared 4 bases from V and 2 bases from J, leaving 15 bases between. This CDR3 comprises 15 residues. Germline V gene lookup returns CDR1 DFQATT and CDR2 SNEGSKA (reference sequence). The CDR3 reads CSATHPGRPYNEQFF. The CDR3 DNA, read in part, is TGCAGTGCTACCCACCCGGGGAGGCCCTACAATGAG.

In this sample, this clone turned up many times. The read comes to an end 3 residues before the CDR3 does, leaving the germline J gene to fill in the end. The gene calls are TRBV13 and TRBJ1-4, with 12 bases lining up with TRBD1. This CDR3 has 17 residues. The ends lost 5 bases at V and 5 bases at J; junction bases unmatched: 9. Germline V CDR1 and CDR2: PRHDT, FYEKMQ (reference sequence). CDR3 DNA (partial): TGTGCCAGCAGCCCCTACCGGGACAGGGGGCCGAATGAAAAA. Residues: CASSPYRDRGPNEK. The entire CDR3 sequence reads CASSPYRDRGPNEKLFF. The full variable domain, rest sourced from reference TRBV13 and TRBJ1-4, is AAGVIQSPRHLIKEKRETATLKCYPIPRHDTVYWYQQGPGQDPQFLISFYEKMQSDKGSIPDRFSAQQFSDYHSELNMSSLELGDSALYFCASSPYRDRGPNEKLFFGSGTQLSVL.

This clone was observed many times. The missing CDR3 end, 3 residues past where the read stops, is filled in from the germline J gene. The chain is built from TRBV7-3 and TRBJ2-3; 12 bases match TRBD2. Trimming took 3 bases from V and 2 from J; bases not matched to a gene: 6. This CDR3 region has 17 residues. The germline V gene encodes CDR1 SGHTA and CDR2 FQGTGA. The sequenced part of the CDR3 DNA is TGTGCCAGCAGCTTCGGACTAGCGGGACTCAACACAGATACG. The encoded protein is CASSFGLAGLNTDT. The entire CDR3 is CASSFGLAGLNTDTQYF.

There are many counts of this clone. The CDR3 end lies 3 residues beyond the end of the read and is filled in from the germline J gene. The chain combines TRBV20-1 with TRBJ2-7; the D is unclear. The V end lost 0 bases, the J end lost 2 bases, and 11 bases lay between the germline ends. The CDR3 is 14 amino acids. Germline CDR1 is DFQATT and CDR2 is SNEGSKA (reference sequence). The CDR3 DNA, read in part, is TGCAGTGCTAGAGATCCGACTGTTACCTACGAG. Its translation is CSARDPTVTYE. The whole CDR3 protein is CSARDPTVTYEQYF.

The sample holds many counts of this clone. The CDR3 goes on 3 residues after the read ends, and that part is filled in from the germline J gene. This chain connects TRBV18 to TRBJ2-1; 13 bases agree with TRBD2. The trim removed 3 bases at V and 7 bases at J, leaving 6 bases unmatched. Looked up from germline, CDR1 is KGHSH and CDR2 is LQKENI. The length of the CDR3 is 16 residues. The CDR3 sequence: CASSPVGLAGDNEQFF. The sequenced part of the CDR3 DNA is TGTGCCAGCTCACCGGTTGGACTAGCGGGAGATAATGAG.

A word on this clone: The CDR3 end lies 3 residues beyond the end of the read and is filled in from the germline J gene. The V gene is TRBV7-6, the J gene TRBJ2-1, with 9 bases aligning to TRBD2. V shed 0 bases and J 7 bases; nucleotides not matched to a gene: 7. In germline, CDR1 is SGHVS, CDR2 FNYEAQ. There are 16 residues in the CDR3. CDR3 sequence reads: CASSLAGVAGENEQFF. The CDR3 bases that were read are TGTGCCAGCAGCTTAGCTGGGGTAGCGGGAGAGAATGAG. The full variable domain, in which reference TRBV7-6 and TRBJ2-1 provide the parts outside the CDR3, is GAGVSQSPRYKVTKRGQDVALRCDPISGHVSLYWYRQALGQGPEFLTYFNYEAQQDKSGLPNDRFSAERPEGSISTLTIQRTEQRDSAMYRCASSLAGVAGENEQFFGPGTRLTVL.

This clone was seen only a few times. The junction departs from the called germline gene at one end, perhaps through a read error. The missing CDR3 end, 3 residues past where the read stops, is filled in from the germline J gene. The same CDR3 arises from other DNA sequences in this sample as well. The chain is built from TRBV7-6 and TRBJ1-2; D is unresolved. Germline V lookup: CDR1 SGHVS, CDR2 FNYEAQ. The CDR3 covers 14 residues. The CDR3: CASSSGITNYGYTF. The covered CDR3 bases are TGTGCCAGCAGCTCGGGGATCACTAACTATGGA.

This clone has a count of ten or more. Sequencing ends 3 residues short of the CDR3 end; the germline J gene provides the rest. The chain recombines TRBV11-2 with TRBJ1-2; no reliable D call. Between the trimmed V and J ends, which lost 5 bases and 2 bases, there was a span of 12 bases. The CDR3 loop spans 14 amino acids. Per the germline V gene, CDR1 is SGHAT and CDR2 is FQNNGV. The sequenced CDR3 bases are TGTGCCAGCAGCGTAACGACGGGGAACTATGGC. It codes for CASSVTTGNYG. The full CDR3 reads CASSVTTGNYGYTF.

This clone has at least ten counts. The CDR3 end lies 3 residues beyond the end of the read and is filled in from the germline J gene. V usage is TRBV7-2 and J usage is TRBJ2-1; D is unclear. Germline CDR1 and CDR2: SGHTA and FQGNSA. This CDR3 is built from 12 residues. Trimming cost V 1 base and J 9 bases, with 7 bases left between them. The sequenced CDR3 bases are TGTGCCAGCAGCTTAGAAACGGGTGAG. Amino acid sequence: CASSLETGE. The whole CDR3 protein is CASSLETGEQFF.

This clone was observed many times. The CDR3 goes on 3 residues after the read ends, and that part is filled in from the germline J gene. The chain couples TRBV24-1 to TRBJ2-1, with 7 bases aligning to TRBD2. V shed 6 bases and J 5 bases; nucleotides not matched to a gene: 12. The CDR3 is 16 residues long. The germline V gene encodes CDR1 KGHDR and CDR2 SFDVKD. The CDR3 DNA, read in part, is TGTGCCACCAGTTCGGGAAGGGGTCGGGGGGACAATGAG. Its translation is CATSSGRGRGDNE. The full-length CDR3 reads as CATSSGRGRGDNEQFF.

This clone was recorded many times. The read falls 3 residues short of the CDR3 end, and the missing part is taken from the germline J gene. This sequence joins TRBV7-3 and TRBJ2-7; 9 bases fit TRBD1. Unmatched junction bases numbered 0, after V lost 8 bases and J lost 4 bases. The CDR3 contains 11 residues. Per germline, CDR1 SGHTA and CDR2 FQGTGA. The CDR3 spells CASGTGYEQYF. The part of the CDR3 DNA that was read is TGTGCCAGCGGGACAGGGTACGAG.

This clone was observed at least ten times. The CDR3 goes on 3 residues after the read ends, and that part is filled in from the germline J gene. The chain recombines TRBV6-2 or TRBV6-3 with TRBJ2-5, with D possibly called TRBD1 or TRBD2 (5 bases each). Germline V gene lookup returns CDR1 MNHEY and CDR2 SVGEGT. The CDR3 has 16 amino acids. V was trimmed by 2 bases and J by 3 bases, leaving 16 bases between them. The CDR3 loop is CASSYTPGRVEETQYF. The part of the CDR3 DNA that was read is TGTGCCAGCAGTTACACCCCAGGGAGAGTTGAAGAGACC.

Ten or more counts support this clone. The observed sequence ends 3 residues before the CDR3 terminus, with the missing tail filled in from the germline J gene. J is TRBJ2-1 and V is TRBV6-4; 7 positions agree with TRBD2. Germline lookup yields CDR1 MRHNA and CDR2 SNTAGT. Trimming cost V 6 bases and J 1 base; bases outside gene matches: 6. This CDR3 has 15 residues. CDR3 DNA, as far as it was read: TGTGCCAGCAGCCCCCAAGCGGGATCCTACAATGAG. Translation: CASSPQAGSYNE. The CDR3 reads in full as CASSPQAGSYNEQFF.